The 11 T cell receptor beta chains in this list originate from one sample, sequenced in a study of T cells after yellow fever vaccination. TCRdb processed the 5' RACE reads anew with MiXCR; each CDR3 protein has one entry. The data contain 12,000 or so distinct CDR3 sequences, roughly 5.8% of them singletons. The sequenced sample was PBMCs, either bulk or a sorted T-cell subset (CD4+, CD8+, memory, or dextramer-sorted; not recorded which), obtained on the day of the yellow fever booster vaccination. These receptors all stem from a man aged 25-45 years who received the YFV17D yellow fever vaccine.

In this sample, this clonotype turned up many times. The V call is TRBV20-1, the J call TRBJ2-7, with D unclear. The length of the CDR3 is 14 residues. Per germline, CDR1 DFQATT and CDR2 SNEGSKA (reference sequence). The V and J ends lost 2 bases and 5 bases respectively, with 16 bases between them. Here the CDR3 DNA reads TGCAGTGCTAGAAGACCGCAACCGGCCGACGAGCAGTACTTC. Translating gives CSARRPQPADEQYF.

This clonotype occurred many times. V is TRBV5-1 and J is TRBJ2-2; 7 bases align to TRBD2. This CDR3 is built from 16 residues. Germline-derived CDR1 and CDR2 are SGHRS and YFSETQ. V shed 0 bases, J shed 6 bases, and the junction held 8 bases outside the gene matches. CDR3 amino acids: CASSLGWTSDSGELFF. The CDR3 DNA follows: TGCGCCAGCAGCTTGGGTTGGACTAGTGATTCCGGGGAGCTGTTTTTT.

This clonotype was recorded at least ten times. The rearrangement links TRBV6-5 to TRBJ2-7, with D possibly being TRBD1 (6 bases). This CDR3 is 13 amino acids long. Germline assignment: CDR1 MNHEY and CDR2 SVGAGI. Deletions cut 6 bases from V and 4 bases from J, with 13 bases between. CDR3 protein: CASRSTGSYEQYF. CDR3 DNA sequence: TGTGCCAGCAGATCTACAGGGTCGTACGAGCAGTACTTC.

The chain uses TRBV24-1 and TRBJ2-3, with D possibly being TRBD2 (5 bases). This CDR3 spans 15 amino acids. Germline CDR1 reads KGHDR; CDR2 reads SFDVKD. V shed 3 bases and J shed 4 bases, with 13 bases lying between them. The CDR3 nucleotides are TGTGCCACCAGTGATCCGAGCACTAGGGCAGATACGCAGTATTTT. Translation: CATSDPSTRADTQYF.

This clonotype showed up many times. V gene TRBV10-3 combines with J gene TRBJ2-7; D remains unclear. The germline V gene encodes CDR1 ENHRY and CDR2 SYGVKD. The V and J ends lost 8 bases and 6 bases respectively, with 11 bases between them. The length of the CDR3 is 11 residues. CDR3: CAIGSITEQYF. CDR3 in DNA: TGTGCCATCGGCTCAATTACCGAGCAGTACTTC.

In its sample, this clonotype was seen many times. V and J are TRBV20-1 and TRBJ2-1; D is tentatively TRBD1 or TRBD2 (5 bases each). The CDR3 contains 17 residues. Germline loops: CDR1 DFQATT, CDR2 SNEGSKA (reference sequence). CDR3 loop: CRGHRGSLVGNHNEQFF. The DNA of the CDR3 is TGCAGAGGACATCGGGGATCCCTAGTGGGGAACCACAATGAGCAGTTCTTC.

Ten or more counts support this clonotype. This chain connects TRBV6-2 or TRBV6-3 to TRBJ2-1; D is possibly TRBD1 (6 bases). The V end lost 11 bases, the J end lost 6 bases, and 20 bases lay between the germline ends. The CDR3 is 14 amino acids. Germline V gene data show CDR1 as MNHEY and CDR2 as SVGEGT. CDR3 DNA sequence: TGTGCCGCCTCGATTACAGGGTTCGGCAATGAGCAGTTCTTC. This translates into CAASITGFGNEQFF.

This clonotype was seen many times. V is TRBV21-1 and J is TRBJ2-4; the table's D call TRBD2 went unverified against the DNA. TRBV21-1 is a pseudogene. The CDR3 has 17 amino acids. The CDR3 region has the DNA TGTGCCAGCACCTCGGCTAGCGGGACGCTAGCCAAAAACATTCAGTACTTC. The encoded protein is CASTSASGTLAKNIQYF.

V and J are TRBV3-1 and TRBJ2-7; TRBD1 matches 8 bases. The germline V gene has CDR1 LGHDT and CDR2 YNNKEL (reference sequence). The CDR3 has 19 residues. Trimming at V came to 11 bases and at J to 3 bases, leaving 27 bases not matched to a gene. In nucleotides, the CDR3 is TGTGCCTCCAGCCAGCAGGCCCCTAGAGCCGGGACAGGAGACTACGAGCAGTACTTC. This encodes CASSQQAPRAGTGDYEQYF.

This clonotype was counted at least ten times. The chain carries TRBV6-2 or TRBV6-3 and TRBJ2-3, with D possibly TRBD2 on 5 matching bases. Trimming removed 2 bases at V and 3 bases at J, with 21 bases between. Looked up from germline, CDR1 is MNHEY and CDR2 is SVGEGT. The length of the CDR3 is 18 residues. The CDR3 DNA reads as TGTGCCAGCAGTTACGAAGTGGCTAGCCGTTGGATGACAGATACGCAGTATTTT. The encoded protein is CASSYEVASRWMTDTQYF.

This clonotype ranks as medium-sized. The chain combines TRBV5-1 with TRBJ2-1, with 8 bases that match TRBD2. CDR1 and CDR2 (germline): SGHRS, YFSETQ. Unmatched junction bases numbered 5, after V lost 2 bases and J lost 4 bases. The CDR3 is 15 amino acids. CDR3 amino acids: CASSLAGEGYNEQFF. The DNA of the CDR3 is TGCGCCAGCAGCTTAGCGGGAGAGGGGTACAATGAGCAGTTCTTC.